The clone carrying this T cell receptor (beta chain) has more than one count but fewer than ten. Its antigen is unknown. This sample was included in a study of glioma-infiltrating T cells after dendritic cell vaccination. Study at large: Treatment, given 2003 to 2012, was autologous tumor lysate-pulsed dendritic cell vaccination.

Per germline, CDR1 SEHNR and CDR2 FQNEAQ (reference sequence). The CDR3 length is 14 residues. With 1 base removed from V and 5 bases from J, the gap between germline ends came to 11 bases. Time point of the sample: after dendritic cell vaccination, including at tumor progression/relapse. Before vaccination, two weeks after the third vaccination, and at progression, PBMC were collected. Produced via immunoSEQ multiplex PCR; TCRdb's table is partial and in-frame only. The sample contains some 110,000 clones, around 87% of which appear only once. Notes on the study in general: The cohort had few patients with full blood and tumor sets.

This specimen was blood, taken after dendritic cell vaccination. This clonotype was sampled from a human donor with glioblastoma. This rearrangement joins TRBV7-9 to TRBJ1-2; D uncertain. CDR3 nucleotides: TGTGCCAGCAGCTTAGAATCTAGGACTTATGGCTACACCTTC. This translates into CASSLESRTYGYTF.